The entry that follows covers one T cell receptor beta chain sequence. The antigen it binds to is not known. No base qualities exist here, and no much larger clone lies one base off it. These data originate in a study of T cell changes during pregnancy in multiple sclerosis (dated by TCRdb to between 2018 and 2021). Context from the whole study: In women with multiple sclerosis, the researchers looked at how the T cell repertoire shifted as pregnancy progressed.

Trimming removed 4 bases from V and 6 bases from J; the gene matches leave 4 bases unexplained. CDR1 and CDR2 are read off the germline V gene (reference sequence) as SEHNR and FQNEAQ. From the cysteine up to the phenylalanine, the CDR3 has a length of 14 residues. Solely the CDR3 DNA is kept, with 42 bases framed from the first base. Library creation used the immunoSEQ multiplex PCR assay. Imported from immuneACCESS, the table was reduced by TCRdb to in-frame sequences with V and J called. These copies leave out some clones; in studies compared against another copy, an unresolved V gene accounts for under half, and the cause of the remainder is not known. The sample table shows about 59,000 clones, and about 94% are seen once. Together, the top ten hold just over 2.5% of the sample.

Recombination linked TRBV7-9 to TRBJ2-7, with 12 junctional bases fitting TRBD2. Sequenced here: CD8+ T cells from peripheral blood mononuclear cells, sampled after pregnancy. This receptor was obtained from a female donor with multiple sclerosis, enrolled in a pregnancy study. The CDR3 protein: CASSSSGRAGEQYF. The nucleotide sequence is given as TGTGCCAGCAGCTCTAGCGGGAGGGCCGGCGAGCAGTACTTC.